This T cell receptor beta chain stems from a study of CD8+CD57+ T cells in acquired aplastic anemia listed by TCRdb under 2018. For the wider study: On average, sorted CD4+ and CD8+ cells yielded around 3.5 ug of extracted DNA, with a range of roughly 0.17 to 27.4 ug. A CD8+CD57+ expansion meant a frequency higher than the mean frequency seen in healthy subjects. Broader findings and caveats from the paper: Patients and healthy controls showed no significant difference in CD8+ Simpson's diversity (P=0.060). Some 30 CD8+ CDR3 sequences were shared between patients and controls but appeared highly expressed in patients and within their immunodominant clones.

Genomic DNA served as template for TCR beta VDJ combination and CDR3 sequence profiling. TCR repertoire sequencing was run on an Illumina HiSeq 2000. The authors' pipeline ran thus. TRBV/TRBJ rearrangement plots, CDR3 size and DJ length profiles, and Simpson's diversity index were used to evaluate the repertoires. The most abundant DNA sequence in the deep sequencing data was taken as the immunodominant clone. CDR3 amino acid sequences were checked for sharing between subjects and were compared against published repertoires and the VDJdb database. Using fastp at Q25 and MiXCR, TCRdb reprocessed the public reads and kept productive beta chains. Every entry covers one CDR3 protein and lists the most common genes and DNA from its rows. TCRdb's processing, not the study's, gives the V and J calls here. Across this sample there are about 250,000 distinct CDR3 sequences, with 45% to 50% seen only once. Over 7.5% of the sample belongs to the ten largest clones.

CDR1 and CDR2, looked up from the germline V gene, are SNHLY and FYNNEI. At the junction V is shortened by 8 bases and J by 3 bases; bases outside the gene matches: 11. From its first to its last residue, the CDR3 has 15 amino acids. Here the CDR3 DNA is all that survives: 45 bases in frame from base 1. In its sample, this clonotype was seen a few times. The antigen this receptor binds is unknown. This may be a read error, as it is one base from a much larger clone. The CDR3 carries no conserved terminal phenylalanine or tryptophan, so it likely arises from a read error. The patients picked for sequencing were ones in whom flow cytometry had shown an expansion of CD8+CD57+ cells. Every patient had severe acquired aplastic anemia, diagnosed using the International Study of Aplastic Anemia and Agranulocytosis and Camitta criteria. Patients had received no therapy at the time of blood sampling. In this study, sorted CD4+ and CD8+ T cells from the blood of healthy subjects and of severe aplastic anemia patients had their TCR repertoires deep-sequenced. In the USA, patient enrollment took place under clinicaltrials.gov protocols 00001620, 01623167, 00001397, 00071045, 00081523 and 00961064. Ficoll-Paque density gradient centrifugation was used to isolate peripheral blood mononuclear cells. CD4+ and CD8+ T cells were sorted by FACS or magnetic beads before DNA extraction.

This clonotype was sampled from a human donor with aplastic anemia. The chain employs TRBV2 and TRBJ1-1; TRBD1 agrees with 8 junctional bases. Sequenced material: sorted CD4+, CD8+, or CD8+CD57+ T cells (not recorded which) from PBMCs. Here the CDR3 is given as CASLNQGARDTEAFL. Here is the DNA: TGTGCCAGCCTGAATCAGGGGGCGCGGGACACTGAAGCTTTCCTT.